The clone carrying this T cell receptor (beta chain) was picked up a small number of times. Its antigen remains unknown. This sample was taken from a study of T cell responses to AZD1222 COVID-19 vaccine. Study outcomes and limitations: Variant regions that are unmutated are reportedly the target of nearly half of spike-specific TCRs. Donor demographics were predominantly white British with a female majority; clonal diversity may be underestimated.

Clones were read by immunoSEQ multiplex PCR, and TCRdb kept only the in-frame ones, dropping some. The sample lists around 150,000 clones, more than 80% occurring once. The analysis combined second doses at about 4 or about 12 weeks. This CDR3 has 14 amino acids. Deletions cut 0 bases from V and 7 bases from J, with 12 bases between. The V gene's germline CDR1 is MNHEY and CDR2 SVGAGI. The receptor comes from an adult who received the AZD1222 COVID-19 vaccine. This material consisted of peripheral blood, taken 28 days after the second AZD1222 dose. The J gene is TRBJ1-2, the V gene TRBV6-5; D gene uncertain. For the CDR3, the DNA is TGTGCCAGCAGTTACTCGACTGTGATCGGTGGCTACACCTTC. Translating gives CASSYSTVIGGYTF.